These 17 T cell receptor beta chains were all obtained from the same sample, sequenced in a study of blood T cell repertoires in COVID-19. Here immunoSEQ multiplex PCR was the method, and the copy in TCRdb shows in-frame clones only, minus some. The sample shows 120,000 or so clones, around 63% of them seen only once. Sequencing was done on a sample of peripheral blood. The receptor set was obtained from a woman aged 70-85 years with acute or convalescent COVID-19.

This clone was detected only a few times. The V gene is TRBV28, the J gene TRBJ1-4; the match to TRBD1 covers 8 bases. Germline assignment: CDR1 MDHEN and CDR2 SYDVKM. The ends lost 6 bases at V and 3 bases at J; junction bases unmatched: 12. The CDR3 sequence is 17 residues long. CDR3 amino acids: CASSPWSRGLANEKLFF. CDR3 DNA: TGTGCCAGCAGCCCTTGGTCCAGGGGGCTGGCTAATGAAAAACTGTTTTTT.

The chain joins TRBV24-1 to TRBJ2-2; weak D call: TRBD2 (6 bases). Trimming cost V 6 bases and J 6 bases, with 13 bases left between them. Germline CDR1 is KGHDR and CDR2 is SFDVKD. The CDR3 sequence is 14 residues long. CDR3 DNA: TGTGCCACCAGTTACGGCCCGGGGGCCGGGGAGCTGTTTTTT. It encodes CATSYGPGAGELFF.

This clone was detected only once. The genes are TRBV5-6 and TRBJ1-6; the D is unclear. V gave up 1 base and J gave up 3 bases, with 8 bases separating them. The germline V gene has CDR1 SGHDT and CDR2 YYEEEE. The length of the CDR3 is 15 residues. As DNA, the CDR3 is TGTGCCAGCAGCTTGCGGCGGGGCTATAATTCACCCCTCCACTTT. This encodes CASSLRRGYNSPLHF.

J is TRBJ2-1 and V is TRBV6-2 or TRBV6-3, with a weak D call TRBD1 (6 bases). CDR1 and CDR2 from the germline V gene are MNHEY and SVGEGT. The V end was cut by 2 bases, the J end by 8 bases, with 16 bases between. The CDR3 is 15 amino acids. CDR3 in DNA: TGTGCCAGCAGTTACAACCAGGGGAGTGGGGATGAGCAGTTCTTC. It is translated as CASSYNQGSGDEQFF.

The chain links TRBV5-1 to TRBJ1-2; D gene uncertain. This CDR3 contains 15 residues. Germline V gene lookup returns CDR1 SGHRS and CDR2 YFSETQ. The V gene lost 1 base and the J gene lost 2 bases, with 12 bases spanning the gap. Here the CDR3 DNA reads TGCGCCAGCAGCTTGCGAGGAAATTCAAACTATGGCTACACCTTC. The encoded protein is CASSLRGNSNYGYTF.

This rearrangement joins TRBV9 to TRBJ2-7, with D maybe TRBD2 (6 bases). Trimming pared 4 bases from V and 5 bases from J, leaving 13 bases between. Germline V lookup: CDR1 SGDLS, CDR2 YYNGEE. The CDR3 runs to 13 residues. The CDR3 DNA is TGTGCCAGCAGCCCTCAATGGGGGGACGAGCAGTACTTC. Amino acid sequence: CASSPQWGDEQYF.

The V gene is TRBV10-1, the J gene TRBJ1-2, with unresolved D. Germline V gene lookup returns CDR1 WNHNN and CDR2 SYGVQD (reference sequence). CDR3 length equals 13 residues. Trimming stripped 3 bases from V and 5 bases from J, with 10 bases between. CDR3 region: CASSEHISYGYTF. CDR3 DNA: TGCGCCAGCAGTGAACACATATCTTATGGCTACACCTTC.

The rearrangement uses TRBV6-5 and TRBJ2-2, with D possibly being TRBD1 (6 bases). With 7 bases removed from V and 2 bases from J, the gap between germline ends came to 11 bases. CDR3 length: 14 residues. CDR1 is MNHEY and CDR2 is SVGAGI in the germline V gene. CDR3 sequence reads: CASTQGVNTGELFF. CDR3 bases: TGTGCCAGCACACAGGGAGTAAACACCGGGGAGCTGTTTTTT.

CDR3 protein: CASTIRGLGQPQHF. DNA of the CDR3: TGTGCCAGTACCATCAGGGGGCTGGGGCAGCCCCAGCATTTT. The chain links TRBV19 to TRBJ1-5, with TRBD1 matching 8 bases. CDR3 size: 14 residues. V was pared by 7 bases and J by 7 bases, with 9 bases of the junction left unmatched. Germline V gene sequence: CDR1 LNHDA, CDR2 SQIVND (reference sequence).

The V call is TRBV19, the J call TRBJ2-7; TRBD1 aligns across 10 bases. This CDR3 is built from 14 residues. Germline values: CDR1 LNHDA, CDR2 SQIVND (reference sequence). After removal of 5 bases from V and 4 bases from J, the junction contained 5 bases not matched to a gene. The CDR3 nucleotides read TGTGCCAGTAGTCCGGGACAGGGGCCTTACGAGCAGTACTTC. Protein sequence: CASSPGQGPYEQYF.

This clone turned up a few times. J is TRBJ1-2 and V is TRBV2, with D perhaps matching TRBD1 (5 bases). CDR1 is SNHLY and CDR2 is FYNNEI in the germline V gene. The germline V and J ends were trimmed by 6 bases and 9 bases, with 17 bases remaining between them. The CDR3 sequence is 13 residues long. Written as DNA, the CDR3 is TGTGCCAGCAGAGGGGCCTTCCTCCGTCGCTACACCTTC. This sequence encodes CASRGAFLRRYTF.

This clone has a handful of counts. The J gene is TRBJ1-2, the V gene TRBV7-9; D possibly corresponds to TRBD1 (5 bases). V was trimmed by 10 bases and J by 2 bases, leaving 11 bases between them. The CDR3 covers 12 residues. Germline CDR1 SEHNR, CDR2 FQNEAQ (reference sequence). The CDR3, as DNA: TGTGCCATTTCAGGGTACAACTATGGCTACACCTTC. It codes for CAISGYNYGYTF.

Written as DNA, the CDR3 is TGTGCCAGCGAGGACAGGGAGGAGGGCAATCAGCCCCAGCATTTT. Translation gives CASEDREEGNQPQHF. This chain joins TRBV2 and TRBJ1-5, with 8 bases matching TRBD1. Germline lookup yields CDR1 SNHLY and CDR2 FYNNEI. V lost 8 bases to trimming and J lost 2 bases; unmatched junction nucleotides: 8. This CDR3 comprises 15 residues.

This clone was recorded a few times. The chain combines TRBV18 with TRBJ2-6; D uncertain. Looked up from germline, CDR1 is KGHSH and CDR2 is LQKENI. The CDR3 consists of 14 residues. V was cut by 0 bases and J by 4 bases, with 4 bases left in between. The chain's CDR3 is CASSPPRGANVLTF. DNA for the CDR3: TGTGCCAGCTCACCACCCAGGGGGGCCAACGTCCTGACTTTC.

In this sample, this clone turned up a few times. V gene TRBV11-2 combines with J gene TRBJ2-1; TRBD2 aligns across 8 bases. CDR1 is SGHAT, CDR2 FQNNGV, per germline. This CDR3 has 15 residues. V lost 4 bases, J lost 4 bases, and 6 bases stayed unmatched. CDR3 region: CASSYSGNRYNEQFF. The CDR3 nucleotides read TGTGCCAGCAGCTATAGCGGGAATAGGTACAATGAGCAGTTCTTC.

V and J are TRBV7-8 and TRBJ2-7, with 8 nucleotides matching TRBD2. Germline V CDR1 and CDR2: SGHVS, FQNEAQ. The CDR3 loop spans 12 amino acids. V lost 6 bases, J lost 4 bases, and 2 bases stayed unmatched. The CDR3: CASRTSVYEQYF. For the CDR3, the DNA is TGTGCCAGCAGGACTAGCGTATACGAGCAGTACTTC.

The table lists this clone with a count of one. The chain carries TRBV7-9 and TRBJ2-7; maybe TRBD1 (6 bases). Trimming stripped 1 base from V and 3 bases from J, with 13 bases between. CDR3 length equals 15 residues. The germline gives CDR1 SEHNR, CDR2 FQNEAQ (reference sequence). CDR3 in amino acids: CASSLDWGQDYEQYF. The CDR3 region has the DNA TGTGCCAGCAGCTTAGACTGGGGACAAGACTACGAGCAGTACTTC.